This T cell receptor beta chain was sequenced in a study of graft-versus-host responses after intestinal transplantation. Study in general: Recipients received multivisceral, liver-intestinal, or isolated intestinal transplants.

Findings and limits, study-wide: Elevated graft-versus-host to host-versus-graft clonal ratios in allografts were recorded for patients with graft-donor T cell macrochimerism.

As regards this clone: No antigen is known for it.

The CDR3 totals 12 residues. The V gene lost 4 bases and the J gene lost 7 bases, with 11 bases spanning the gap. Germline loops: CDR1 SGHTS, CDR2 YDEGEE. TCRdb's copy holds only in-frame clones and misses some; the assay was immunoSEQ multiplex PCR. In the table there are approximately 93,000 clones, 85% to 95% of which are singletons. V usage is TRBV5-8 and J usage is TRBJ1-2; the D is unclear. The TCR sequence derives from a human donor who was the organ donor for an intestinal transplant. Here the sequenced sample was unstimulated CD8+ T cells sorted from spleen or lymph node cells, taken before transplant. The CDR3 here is CASSPPGGGYTF. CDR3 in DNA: TGTGCCAGCAGCCCCCCCGGAGGTGGCTACACCTTC.